Listed below are T cell receptor beta chains from one sample, sequenced in a study of blood T cell repertoires in COVID-19. Some clones are missing from TCRdb's copy, which holds only in-frame ones; the method was immunoSEQ multiplex PCR. The sample lists over 40,000 clones; approximately 82% were seen once. Sequencing was carried out using peripheral blood. The receptors derive from a human donor in a cohort sampled during active COVID-19. Each CDR3 is given with its conserved first and last residue. The order of the fields is CDR3 length, J gene, D gene, V gene, clone size, CDR3 protein, CDR3 DNA. The D gene is left open where the match is weak. Expanded clones are given a class, and other clones once, few, many or no size at all.

length: 16
J: TRBJ2-3
D: TRBD1
V: TRBV19
size: -
CDR3: CASSIGLGQSTDTQYF
DNA: TGTGCCAGTAGTATAGGGTTGGGACAGAGCACAGATACGCAGTATTTT

length: 13
J: TRBJ2-4
D: TRBD1
V: TRBV19
size: once
CDR3: CASSGRQGNIQYF
DNA: TGTGCCAGTAGTGGGCGACAGGGAAACATTCAGTACTTC

length: 14
J: TRBJ2-1
D: -
V: TRBV6-5
size: once
CDR3: CASKRGGAGNEQFF
DNA: TGTGCCAGCAAAAGGGGGGGGGCTGGCAATGAGCAGTTCTTC

length: 13
J: TRBJ2-1
D: -
V: TRBV11-3
size: few
CDR3: CASSLGANNEQFF
DNA: TGTGCCAGCAGCTTAGGGGCGAACAATGAGCAGTTCTTC

length: 17
J: TRBJ2-5
D: -
V: TRBV28
size: -
CDR3: CASSFAGLGRATETQYF
DNA: TGTGCCAGCAGTTTCGCCGGGCTGGGGAGAGCTACGGAGACCCAGTACTTC

length: 15
J: TRBJ1-2
D: -
V: TRBV5-8
size: -
CDR3: CASSLDGGAGRGYTF
DNA: TGTGCCAGCAGCTTGGATGGCGGGGCAGGACGGGGCTACACCTTC

length: 14
J: TRBJ2-7
D: -
V: TRBV29-1
size: -
CDR3: CSVEDGDSTYEQYF
DNA: TGCAGCGTTGAAGATGGAGACTCCACCTACGAGCAGTACTTC

length: 15
J: TRBJ2-3
D: TRBD2
V: TRBV6-2/TRBV6-3
size: -
CDR3: CASSPRTSGVDTQYF
DNA: TGTGCCAGCAGTCCCCGGACTAGCGGGGTAGATACGCAGTATTTT

length: 15
J: TRBJ2-7
D: TRBD2
V: TRBV6-6
size: -
CDR3: CASSYSAGGPYEQYF
DNA: TGTGCCAGCAGTTACTCGGCGGGGGGACCCTACGAGCAGTACTTC

length: 15
J: TRBJ2-1
D: TRBD1
V: TRBV27
size: -
CDR3: CASSRRQGFLDEQFF
DNA: TGTGCCAGCAGCCGACGACAGGGGTTTTTAGATGAGCAGTTCTTC

length: 15
J: TRBJ1-6
D: -
V: TRBV6-5
size: -
CDR3: CASREDIEADSPLHF
DNA: TGTGCCAGCCGGGAGGACATCGAGGCGGATTCACCCCTCCACTTT

length: 20
J: TRBJ1-4
D: TRBD1
V: TRBV5-5
size: once
CDR3: CASSFPSGRGAISTNEKLFF
DNA: TGTGCCAGCAGCTTTCCCTCGGGCAGGGGGGCCATCTCAACTAATGAAAAACTGTTTTTT

length: 16
J: TRBJ2-3
D: TRBD2
V: TRBV12-5
size: -
CDR3: CASGSGLAGGIDTQYF
DNA: TGTGCTAGTGGTTCAGGACTAGCGGGGGGGATAGATACGCAGTATTTT

length: 11
J: TRBJ2-7
D: -
V: TRBV12-3/TRBV12-4
size: -
CDR3: CASSAPGEQYF
DNA: TGTGCCAGCAGTGCCCCGGGCGAGCAGTACTTC

length: 14
J: TRBJ1-2
D: -
V: TRBV5-6
size: -
CDR3: CASSLDMAPYGYTF
DNA: TGTGCCAGCAGCTTAGACATGGCCCCCTATGGCTACACCTTC

length: 15
J: TRBJ1-2
D: -
V: TRBV25-1
size: many
CDR3: CASSEGGYRSYGYTF
DNA: TGTGCCAGCAGTGAAGGGGGGTACAGAAGCTATGGCTACACCTTC